Each of the 6 T cell receptor beta chains below was sequenced from the same sample in a study of STAT5B mutations in CD4+ large granular lymphocyte leukemia. Here immunoSEQ multiplex PCR was the method, and the copy in TCRdb shows in-frame clones only, minus some. The repertoire holds tens of thousands of clones, with roughly 79% as singletons. Sequencing was done on a sample of CD4+ T cells from blood buffy coats. These receptors all come from a human donor in good health.

This sequence joins TRBV6-1 and TRBJ1-3, with D uncertain. Germline CDR1 MNHNS, CDR2 SASEGT. V was cut by 7 bases and J by 3 bases, with 7 bases left in between. The CDR3 is made up of 12 amino acids. CDR3 residues: CASTPGGNTIYF. The DNA of the CDR3 is TGTGCCAGCACTCCCGGTGGAAACACCATATATTTT.

The chain carries TRBV4-3 and TRBJ2-1; D possibly corresponds to TRBD2 (6 bases). Trimming took off 1 base at V and 7 bases at J, with 11 bases between the two ends. Germline CDR1 LGHNA, CDR2 YSLEER. The CDR3 extends over 14 amino acids. The CDR3 loop is CASSQVGSTNEQFF. The DNA for the CDR3 is TGCGCCAGCAGCCAAGTCGGGAGTACAAATGAGCAGTTCTTC.

V and J are TRBV7-3 and TRBJ2-6, with D uncertain. The V end was cut by 3 bases, the J end by 0 bases, with 12 bases between. Looked up from germline, CDR1 is SGHTA and CDR2 is FQGTGA. The CDR3 is 17 amino acids. CDR3 DNA: TGTGCCAGCAGCTTCTACAAGGGAACCTCTGGGGCCAACGTCCTGACTTTC. This codes for CASSFYKGTSGANVLTF.

The chain uses TRBV4-1 and TRBJ1-2; tentatively, D is TRBD1 (5 bases). V lost 3 bases, J lost 3 bases, and 26 bases lay in between. The CDR3 totals 19 residues. In germline, CDR1 is MGHRA, CDR2 YSYEKL. The CDR3, as DNA: TGCGCCAGCAGCCACTCGTCCAAAGCTCCTCGACAGATATACTATGGCTACACCTTC. Protein product: CASSHSSKAPRQIYYGYTF.

The chain joins TRBV29-1 to TRBJ2-3, with a weak D call TRBD2 (5 bases). Germline V gene lookup returns CDR1 SQVTM and CDR2 ANQGSEA. The CDR3 runs 13 residues. V lost 4 bases and J 4 bases, leaving 12 bases between the germline ends. The CDR3 sequence is CSVGYGSADTQYF. The CDR3 DNA reads TGCAGCGTTGGATATGGGAGCGCAGATACGCAGTATTTT.

V gene TRBV9 combines with J gene TRBJ1-1; D gene unclear. Per germline, CDR1 SGDLS and CDR2 YYNGEE. V was pared by 4 bases and J by 6 bases, with 13 bases between. This CDR3 has 13 residues. The CDR3 reads CASSRRGGPEAFF. The CDR3 nucleotides are TGTGCCAGCAGCCGTAGAGGAGGCCCTGAAGCTTTCTTT.